Each of the 7 T cell receptor beta chains below was sequenced from the same sample in a study of Ad26.COV2.S vaccination and SARS-CoV-2 variants. This table comes from immunoSEQ multiplex PCR, and its TCRdb copy is limited to in-frame clones, with some not included. This sample has hundreds of thousands of clones, with roughly nine tenths found just once. Treatment specified: around 19 received Ad26.COV2.S at low or high dose, single or two shots; five or six received placebo; per-sample allocation not given. At day 63 after the first vaccine or placebo injection, samples were drawn. The sample was peripheral blood, taken in a trial of Ad26.COV2.S vaccine versus placebo. These receptors were collected from a person aged 18-65 years who received the Ad26.COV2.S COVID-19 vaccine or a placebo.

The chain recombines TRBV7-2 with TRBJ2-4; D perhaps matches TRBD1 (5 bases). Germline V gene lookup returns CDR1 SGHTA and CDR2 FQGNSA. V was shortened by 3 bases and J by 8 bases, with 14 bases between the two germline ends. CDR3 length: 14 amino acids. The CDR3 DNA follows: TGTGCCAGCAGCTTCGGACACTCCACGGACATTCAGTACTTC. Translating it yields CASSFGHSTDIQYF.

This clone was counted once. The chain combines TRBV9 with TRBJ1-4; D unresolved. Trimming cost V 2 bases and J 0 bases, with 8 bases left between them. In germline, CDR1 is SGDLS, CDR2 YYNGEE. The CDR3 is 15 amino acids. CDR3 sequence: CASSVLGATNEKLFF. CDR3 nucleotides: TGTGCCAGCAGCGTCCTTGGGGCAACTAATGAAAAACTGTTTTTT.

The rearrangement uses TRBV18 and TRBJ1-4, with D unclear. V dropped 4 bases and J dropped 5 bases, with 8 bases sitting between them. The germline V gene has CDR1 KGHSH and CDR2 LQKENI. The CDR3 has 13 residues. DNA of the CDR3: TGTGCCAGCTCACTGGGATCAAATGAAAAACTGTTTTTT. This sequence encodes CASSLGSNEKLFF.

This clone occurred once. The genes are TRBV7-2 and TRBJ1-1; no clear D gene. This CDR3 is built from 16 residues. Trimming took off 1 base at V and 1 base at J, with 13 bases between the two ends. Germline CDR1 reads SGHTA; CDR2 reads FQGNSA. DNA of the CDR3: TGTGCCAGCAGCTTAGAGAACGCGGTGGCGAACACTGAAGCTTTCTTT. It encodes CASSLENAVANTEAFF.

The rearrangement uses TRBV15 and TRBJ2-7; 7 bases match TRBD2. The CDR3 is 16 amino acids. Germline values: CDR1 LNHNV, CDR2 YYDKDF (reference sequence). V lost 0 bases, J lost 0 bases, and 5 bases stayed unmatched. The CDR3 sequence is CATSRDGGSTSYEQYF. For the CDR3, the DNA is TGTGCCACCAGCAGAGATGGCGGGAGCACCTCCTACGAGCAGTACTTC.

The chain couples TRBV18 to TRBJ2-7, with TRBD1 matching over 7 bases. CDR3 length: 15 amino acids. V shed 3 bases, J shed 6 bases, and the junction held 11 bases outside the gene matches. CDR1 and CDR2 from the germline V gene are KGHSH and LQKENI. In DNA form, the CDR3 reads TGTGCCAGCTCACCGCAAACAGGGGCTTGGGGCGAGCAGTACTTC. Translation: CASSPQTGAWGEQYF. Using reference TRBV18 and TRBJ2-7 for the parts outside the CDR3, the full variable domain is NAGVMQNPRHLVRRRGQEARLRCSPMKGHSHVYWYRQLPEEGLKFMVYLQKENIIDESGMPKERFSAEFPKEGPSILRIQQVVRGDSAAYFCASSPQTGAWGEQYFGPGTRLTVT.

This clone was seen once. The same CDR3 can be traced to other DNA sequences in this sample. CDR3 DNA sequence: TGTGCCACCAGTGACCAGGGAAGGGGGCAAGAGACCCAGTACTTC. It encodes CATSDQGRGQETQYF. V usage is TRBV24-1 and J usage is TRBJ2-5, with D possibly matching TRBD1 (6 bases). The germline gives CDR1 KGHDR, CDR2 SFDVKD. CDR3 size: 15 residues. Trimming removed 4 bases from V and 2 bases from J, with 13 bases in between.